This T cell receptor beta chain is drawn from a study of T cells in localized non-small cell lung cancer. In germline, CDR1 is SGHAT, CDR2 FQNNGV. V was cut by 7 bases and J by 4 bases, with 13 bases left in between. The CDR3 is 13 residues long. General study points: Adjacent lung tissue had a median roughly 55 of the top 100 clones found in the tumor. Maximal T cell clonality occurred in uninvolved adjacent lung, with tumor ranking below it. Investigators sequenced only a single tumor region, leaving heterogeneity possible.

Some clones are missing from TCRdb's copy, which holds only in-frame ones; the method was immunoSEQ multiplex PCR. The sample includes around 34,000 clones, roughly 93% of them seen just once. In the case of this clone: Its antigen is unidentified. Additional DNA sequences in this sample encode the identical CDR3.

The chain recombines TRBV11-2 with TRBJ1-2; D gene ambiguous. Source: peripheral blood, taken before any cancer treatment. This receptor was identified in a female donor aged 60 or older with stage I lung adenocarcinoma. CDR3 sequence: CASTQRGSYGYTF. In DNA form, the CDR3 reads TGTGCCAGCACCCAACGGGGTAGCTATGGCTACACCTTC.